This T cell receptor beta chain was recovered during a study of shared clonotypes between healthy human individuals (TCRdb year 2020). General notes on the study: The cohort included a few men and a couple of women between 18 and 49 years of age. For each donor, CD4 naive and CD4 memory were each given three plates, CD8 naive was given two plates, and CD8 memory was given one plate. To estimate repertoire size and how much clonotype sharing occurs between individuals, the study deeply sequenced the blood TCR repertoires of roughly 5 healthy adults. Libraries were prepared and TCR repertoires were sequenced by different laboratories using diverse techniques, in order to increase sequencing depth and limit assay-specific biases. Leukapheresis yielded between about 0.9 and 9 billion PBMCs per donor. Findings and caveats that apply to the study as a whole: Across a handful of donors, 4.5% to 6.5% of naive CD4, roughly 3.5% of naive CD8, 2% to 2.5% of memory CD4, and about 0.44% of memory CD8 clonotypes were shared. Even with the large sequencing depth, rarefaction of the sorted-subset datasets indicated that sequencing was incomplete. Compared with non-shared clonotypes, clonotypes shared by all four sorted-subset donors had higher generation probabilities. Sampling was limited to blood, and TCR repertoires in tissue likely differ from TCR repertoires in blood. Because the study included a small number of donors, the genetic and exposure-history diversity represented was limited. Pairwise subsampling indicated that sequencing depth was expected to affect the degree of clonotype sharing among donors. Larger estimated clonotype richness was generally found for naive subsets than for memory subsets.

Using the deep immunoSEQ assay, multiplex PCR amplified TCR CDR3 regions from genomic DNA. For each cell subset, the extracted genomic DNA was distributed evenly across all wells of several immunoSEQ 96-well plates, and each plate served as one replicate. For sorted subsets, about 200 ng genomic DNA, equal to about 30,000 T cell genomes, was loaded into each replicate PCR. Purified libraries were measured with a Qubit 3.0 fluorometer, size-checked on a Bioanalyzer 2100, and measured again with the KAPA Library Quantification kit. Every immunoSEQ 96-well plate was sequenced on a dedicated single-read 150-cycle Illumina NextSeq 550 flow cell. From the authors' description of their analysis: The immunoSEQ output contained only junctional sequences without quality scores, so filtering could not match that applied to full-length reads. To assign V/J genes and CDR3, sequences were annotated against IMGT germline references using PyIR, a Python wrapper for IgBLAST v1.9. Any read was removed if the V/J assignment was weak (E-value above 1e-6), the CDR3 was missing, or the read contained stop codons, out-of-frame junctions, or ambiguous translated residues. V3J clonotypes were defined as sequences sharing an identical inferred V gene, J gene, and CDR3 amino acid sequence. The percentage overlap between two repertoires was calculated by dividing the number of shared unique clonotypes by the size of the smaller repertoire. Three approaches were used to assess repertoire richness: RTK rarefaction, the Chao1 estimator, and Recon v2.1 estimates of unobserved clonotypes. OLGA was used to compute generation probabilities for all TCRbeta clonotypes that the gDNA method yielded from a handful of donors. Not all clones reach the TCRdb copy of this immuneACCESS table, which keeps in-frame sequences only. Checked studies attribute under half of the gap to unresolved V genes and leave the rest unexplained. Clone size and the V and J calls come from that table; the DNA yielded D and trimming. This sample gives under 850,000 clones in total; around 70% of them show up just once. The top ten clonotypes cover about 1.8% of the sample.

Donors were healthy HIV-negative adults with no recently reported acute infections or vaccinations. Only Caucasian adults living in Nashville, Tennessee, USA were represented among the donors. CD4+ T cells were enriched through magnetic negative selection, after which naive cells were positively selected on CD45RA and the remaining negative fraction served as the memory subset. Blood was obtained by leukapheresis, after which PBMCs were separated by Ficoll-Histopaque density gradient centrifugation and cryopreserved in liquid nitrogen vapor phase. Analytical flow cytometry was used to check the purity and quantity of each magnetically sorted T cell population. From each sorted fraction, genomic DNA was isolated and quantified by UV absorbance on a Nanodrop 2000c. This clone was counted only a few times. There is no known antigen for this receptor. Base qualities are not at hand, and no much larger clone is one base apart.

The clonotype was recovered from a woman aged 30 to 39 in good health. What was sequenced was memory CD4+ T cells sorted from blood. Per the publication, the cell subset or site label means: CD45RA-negative fraction.

The DNA sequence follows: TGTGCCAGCAGTACACTCGGTGGGGGGGCGGGTGAGCAGTACTTC. Translated, it gives CASSTLGGGAGEQYF. The chain employs TRBV28 and TRBJ2-7; TRBD2 is perhaps the D gene, given 7 matching bases. There are 15 amino acids in the CDR3, from cysteine to phenylalanine inclusive. CDR3 DNA is the only sequence kept; it has 45 bases, read in frame from the first base. CDR1 MDHEN and CDR2 SYDVKM are derived from the germline V gene. Deletion took 5 bases off V and 7 bases off J, with a span of 21 bases between the germline ends.